The next 9 T cell receptor beta chains were all read from a single sample in a study of T cell repertoires in cytomegalovirus infection. One entry per CDR3 protein results from TCRdb running MiXCR on the reads. Of over 300,000 distinct CDR3 sequences listed, 15% to 20% are singletons. Input material: PBMCs. The receptors shown here come from a human donor in good health (CMV status not recorded). Some clones in this sample may be carry-over from other donors' samples.

This clonotype was recorded many times. The gene calls are TRBV28 and TRBJ2-3, with D possibly being TRBD2 (7 bases). Deletions cut 6 bases from V and 0 bases from J, with 13 bases between. The CDR3 sequence is 15 residues long. Germline loops: CDR1 MDHEN, CDR2 SYDVKM. CDR3 nucleotides: TGTGCCAGCAGCGGGGCGGGGGCTAGCACAGATACGCAGTATTTT. Encoded protein: CASSGAGASTDTQYF.

This clonotype has more than one count but fewer than ten. The chain combines TRBV20-1 with TRBJ2-5; 9 nucleotides agree with TRBD1. V dropped 6 bases and J dropped 4; count of bases not matched to a gene: 9. This CDR3 contains 14 residues. Germline assignment: CDR1 DFQATT and CDR2 SNEGSKA (reference sequence). This CDR3 is CSASGTGSAETQYF. The CDR3 DNA follows: TGCAGTGCCAGTGGGACAGGGAGCGCAGAGACCCAGTACTTC.

Ten or more counts support this clonotype. The chain links TRBV7-2 to TRBJ1-6; TRBD1 aligns across 9 bases. This CDR3 comprises 16 residues. From germline, CDR1 is SGHTA and CDR2 FQGNSA. Losses at the gene ends were 0 bases for V and 4 bases for J; bases not matched to a gene: 1. CDR3 in amino acids: CASSLATGGYNSPLHF. CDR3 nucleotides: TGTGCCAGCAGCTTAGCGACAGGGGGGTATAATTCACCCCTCCACTTT.

This clonotype has at least ten counts. CDR3 coding DNA: TGCGCCAGCAGCCTCAGGACTAGCGGGGCGAACACCGGGGAGCTGTTTTTT. As protein: CASSLRTSGANTGELFF. V and J are TRBV4-3 and TRBJ2-2; 12 nucleotides match TRBD2. Germline V gene data show CDR1 as LGHNA and CDR2 as YSLEER. This CDR3 is 17 amino acids long. Trimming cost V 4 bases and J 0 bases; bases outside gene matches: 3.

Many counts were recorded for this clonotype. The J gene is TRBJ1-2, the V gene TRBV4-3; no clear D. Germline lookup yields CDR1 LGHNA and CDR2 YSLEER. The CDR3 is 15 residues long. The germline V and J ends were trimmed by 0 bases and 1 base, with 9 bases remaining between them. CDR3 residues: CASSQENTYNYGYTF. DNA for the CDR3: TGCGCCAGCAGCCAAGAGAACACGTATAACTATGGCTACACCTTC.

The chain employs TRBV19 and TRBJ2-4; 7 bases agree with TRBD1. The V gene's germline CDR1 is LNHDA and CDR2 SQIVND (reference sequence). The CDR3 is 14 amino acids. The V gene end was trimmed by 4 bases and the J gene end by 8 bases; junction bases not matched to a gene: 8. CDR3 sequence (DNA): TGTGCCAGTAGTAGCGACAGGGCGAAACACATTCAGTACTTC. Protein: CASSSDRAKHIQYF.

CDR3 region: CATSDSGQGYYEQYF. For the CDR3, the DNA is TGTGCCACCAGTGACTCGGGACAGGGATACTACGAGCAGTACTTC. This chain links TRBV24-1 with TRBJ2-7, with TRBD1 identical over 9 bases. This CDR3 has 15 amino acids. The germline gives CDR1 KGHDR, CDR2 SFDVKD. J lost 3 bases, V lost 4 bases, and 6 bases had no gene match.

The J gene is TRBJ1-4, the V gene TRBV7-9, with D unclear. There are 13 residues in the CDR3. In germline, CDR1 is SEHNR, CDR2 FQNEAQ (reference sequence). Trimming removed 3 bases from V and 3 bases from J, with 5 bases in between. CDR3 region: CASSFEANEKLFF. CDR3 in DNA: TGTGCCAGCAGCTTCGAGGCTAATGAAAAACTGTTTTTT.

The chain has TRBV5-4 and TRBJ2-4, with a possible D match to TRBD1 (5 bases). This CDR3 is built from 13 residues. Trimming left V 1 base short and J 8 bases short, with 10 bases between. Germline V gene lookup returns CDR1 SGHNT and CDR2 YYREEE (reference sequence). CDR3 in DNA: TGTGCCAGCAGCTTGTCAGGGTTAGACATTCAGTACTTC. It codes for CASSLSGLDIQYF.